This record looks at one T cell receptor (beta chain) sequence and its context. This sample was taken from a study of CD8 T cells in ankylosing spondylitis. Germline CDR1 is DFQATT and CDR2 is SNEGSKA (reference sequence). The CDR3 totals 13 residues. V trimming: 5 bases; J trimming: 2 bases; junction bases outside the gene matches: 6. Molecular-barcoded quantitative 5'-RACE produced these TCR beta libraries. Each CDR3 protein is one row after TCRdb ran MiXCR on the 5' RACE reads. The sample holds roughly 120,000 distinct CDR3 sequences, approximately 13% seen once. The chain employs TRBV20-1 and TRBJ2-7; 7 bases fit TRBD1. This clonotype was sampled from a female donor with ankylosing spondylitis or in good health (not recorded which). Input material: blood, either unsorted or a sorted T cell fraction (not recorded which). CDR3 amino acids: CSARRDSPYEQYF. In DNA, the CDR3 is TGCAGTGCTCGCCGGGACAGTCCCTACGAGCAGTACTTC.